This TCR beta chain was sequenced during a study of CD8 T cells in ankylosing spondylitis. General study points: Before this, some motif variants had been reported in reactive arthritis synovial fluid and blood. Seven to nine highly homologous variants made up a TCR beta motif that seemed to typify ankylosing spondylitis blood. Reportedly, matched ankylosing spondylitis synovial fluid was significantly enriched for disease-linked clones.

MiXCR, run by TCRdb on the 5' RACE reads, gives a single entry per CDR3 protein. Among around 330,000 distinct CDR3 sequences, around 10% were seen once, and the ten largest hold 9.1%. The sample holds many counts of this clonotype. The target antigen is unknown. CDR3 length equals 15 residues. Trimming removed 6 bases from V and 7 bases from J; junction bases left unmatched: 10. CDR1 and CDR2 (germline): SGHVS, FQNEAQ. This TCR derives from a female donor with ankylosing spondylitis or in good health (not recorded which). Sequencing used blood, either unsorted or a sorted T cell fraction (not recorded which). V and J are TRBV7-8 and TRBJ2-2, with 8 bases matching TRBD1. In DNA, the CDR3 is TGTGCCAGCAGTGCTTTAGGACAGGGCATCGGGGAGCTGTTTTTT. This encodes CASSALGQGIGELFF. The full variable domain, in which reference TRBV7-8 and TRBJ2-2 provide the parts outside the CDR3, is GAGVSQSPRYKVAKRGQDVALRCDPISGHVSLFWYQQALGQGPEFLTYFQNEAQLDKSGLPSDRFFAERPEGSVSTLKIQRTQQEDSAVYLCASSALGQGIGELFFGEGSRLTVL.